These T cell receptor beta chains were read from a single sample in a study of technical replicates of blood from a handful of donors. Measured with immunoSEQ multiplex PCR; TCRdb has only the in-frame clones, and not every one. The sample yields about 76,000 clones, roughly 94% seen once. Sample: T cells isolated from PBMCs. These receptors were collected from a human donor in good health. Each CDR3 is given with its conserved first and last residue. The D gene is left open where the match is weak. Expanded clones get a size class; other rows say once, few or many, or leave the size out.

v_call	d_call	j_call	clone_size	cdr3_aa	cdr3_nt
TRBV7-9	-	TRBJ1-1	few	CASSHGNTEAFF	TGTGCCAGCTCTCACGGTAACACTGAAGCTTTCTTT
TRBV30	-	TRBJ1-2	-	CAWSAGYGYTF	TGTGCCTGGAGTGCAGGGTATGGCTACACCTTC
TRBV7-2	TRBD2	TRBJ2-7	once	CASSFSGRAYEQYF	TGTGCCAGCAGCTTTAGCGGGAGAGCCTACGAGCAGTACTTC
TRBV10-1	TRBD1	TRBJ2-7	-	CASSRQGTEQYF	TGCGCCAGCAGCCGACAGGGCACCGAGCAGTACTTC
TRBV11-3	-	TRBJ1-1	once	CASNGPGLRKAFF	TGTGCCAGCAACGGCCCAGGGCTAAGGAAAGCTTTCTTT
TRBV7-3	TRBD2	TRBJ2-1	-	CASSLSSGYNEQFF	TGTGCCAGCAGCTTATCTAGCGGATACAATGAGCAGTTCTTC
TRBV6-5	TRBD2	TRBJ2-7	-	CASIPSGRQYEQYF	TGTGCCAGCATCCCTAGCGGGAGGCAATACGAGCAGTACTTC
TRBV2	TRBD1	TRBJ1-2	-	CASSIQGYGYTF	TGTGCCAGCAGTATACAGGGGTATGGCTACACCTTC
TRBV13	TRBD1	TRBJ1-5	-	CASSLGQINQPQHF	TGTGCCAGCAGCTTGGGACAGATCAATCAGCCCCAGCATTTT
TRBV2	TRBD1	TRBJ1-3	-	CASSAGTAISGNTIYF	TGTGCCAGCAGTGCCGGGACAGCGATATCTGGAAACACCATATATTTT
TRBV5-6	TRBD2	TRBJ2-3	-	CASSLTRGVDTQYF	TGTGCCAGCAGCTTGACGCGGGGGGTTGATACGCAGTATTTT
TRBV4-3	TRBD1	TRBJ2-3	-	CASSRDIGQVTDTQYF	TGCGCCAGCAGCCGAGATATTGGACAGGTCACAGATACGCAGTATTTT
TRBV5-1	-	TRBJ1-5	-	CASSEDGGNQPQHF	TGCGCCAGCAGCGAGGACGGGGGCAATCAGCCCCAGCATTTT
TRBV19	TRBD2	TRBJ2-2	-	CASRPGLAANTGELFF	TGTGCCAGTAGACCAGGACTAGCGGCGAACACCGGGGAGCTGTTTTTT
TRBV6-5	TRBD2	TRBJ2-2	-	CASRLAGGGTGELFF	TGTGCCAGCAGGTTAGCGGGAGGAGGCACCGGGGAGCTGTTTTTT
TRBV9	-	TRBJ2-3	-	CASSARPSVSTDTQYF	TGTGCCAGCAGCGCCCGACCTAGCGTTAGCACAGATACGCAGTATTTT
TRBV28	TRBD1	TRBJ1-5	-	CASSFTGGGGQPQHF	TGTGCCAGCAGTTTCACAGGGGGAGGCGGGCAGCCCCAGCATTTT
TRBV28	TRBD2	TRBJ2-7	-	CASRDSGRGTYEQYF	TGTGCCAGCAGAGATAGCGGGAGAGGTACCTACGAGCAGTACTTC
TRBV18	TRBD2	TRBJ2-2	-	CASSPGTSGRGTGELFF	TGTGCCAGCTCCCCCGGGACTAGCGGGAGAGGGACCGGGGAGCTGTTTTTT
TRBV4-3	TRBD1	TRBJ1-3	-	CASSQGQGLDTIYF	TGCGCCAGCAGCCAAGGACAGGGGTTAGACACCATATATTTT
TRBV7-9	TRBD1	TRBJ2-2	-	CASSPGQGYTGELFF	TGTGCCAGCAGCCCGGGACAGGGATACACCGGGGAGCTGTTTTTT
TRBV7-2	-	TRBJ1-3	-	CASSLNSAGNTIYF	TGTGCCAGCAGCTTAAACAGTGCGGGAAACACCATATATTTT
TRBV6-1	TRBD1	TRBJ2-1	-	CASSGQSYNEQFF	TGTGCCAGCTCGGGACAGTCCTACAATGAGCAGTTCTTC
TRBV15	TRBD1	TRBJ2-6	-	CATSRQGQGAPVGANVLTF	TGTGCCACCAGCAGACAGGGACAGGGGGCTCCGGTGGGGGCCAACGTCCTGACTTTC
TRBV30	TRBD1	TRBJ2-1	-	CAWINRGVYNEQFF	TGTGCCTGGATCAACAGGGGGGTCTACAATGAGCAGTTCTTC
TRBV2	-	TRBJ2-1	once	CASRVGVLNEQFF	TGTGCCAGCAGAGTAGGGGTCCTCAATGAGCAGTTCTTC
TRBV6-1	-	TRBJ2-7	-	CASILQGGRMEQYF	TGTGCCAGCATCCTACAGGGGGGGAGGATGGAGCAGTACTTC
TRBV19	TRBD2	TRBJ2-4	-	CASSITSGRRLAKNIQYF	TGTGCCAGTAGTATAACTAGCGGGAGGAGGTTGGCCAAAAACATTCAGTACTTC
TRBV19	-	TRBJ2-5	once	CASSRTTEGETQYF	TGTGCCAGTAGTAGGACTACCGAGGGCGAGACCCAGTACTTC
TRBV5-1	-	TRBJ1-3	-	CASSHGGGSGNTIYF	TGCGCCAGCAGCCATGGAGGCGGTTCTGGAAACACCATATATTTT
TRBV4-1	-	TRBJ1-4	-	CASSQNAGNEKLFF	TGCGCCAGCAGCCAAAACGCAGGGAATGAAAAACTGTTTTTT
TRBV5-1	-	TRBJ2-3	-	CASGADTDTQYF	TGCGCCAGCGGGGCAGACACAGATACGCAGTATTTT
TRBV6-9	-	TRBJ2-7	-	CASSYPIGTRYSYEQYF	TGTGCCAGCAGTTACCCCATAGGGACTCGCTACTCCTACGAGCAGTACTTC
TRBV6-1	-	TRBJ1-3	-	CASSENRQNTIYF	TGTGCCAGCAGTGAAAACAGGCAAAACACCATATATTTT
TRBV27	-	TRBJ2-3	-	CASSLAVGNTDTQYF	TGTGCCAGCAGTCTGGCAGTTGGTAACACAGATACGCAGTATTTT
TRBV6-5	TRBD1	TRBJ2-7	-	CASSYSGGRYEQYF	TGTGCCAGCAGTTACTCAGGGGGCCGCTACGAGCAGTACTTC
TRBV4-1	TRBD2	TRBJ2-5	-	CASSQTSGREGETQYF	TGCGCCAGCAGCCAAACTAGCGGGAGGGAGGGAGAGACCCAGTACTTC
TRBV7-9	TRBD2	TRBJ2-1	-	CASSLGAGGPYNEQFF	TGTGCCAGCAGCTTAGGGGCGGGAGGCCCATACAATGAGCAGTTCTTC
TRBV7-2	TRBD1	TRBJ2-1	-	CASSPGQGVSYNEQFF	TGTGCCAGCAGCCCGGGACAGGGTGTTTCATACAATGAGCAGTTCTTC
TRBV19	TRBD1	TRBJ2-7	-	CASSADREMDEQYF	TGTGCCAGTAGTGCCGACAGGGAAATGGACGAGCAGTACTTC
TRBV11-2	-	TRBJ2-7	-	CASSLVASYEQYF	TGTGCCAGCAGCTTAGTGGCCTCCTACGAGCAGTACTTC
TRBV30	TRBD1	TRBJ1-5	many	CAWSQQGNQPQHF	TGTGCCTGGAGCCAACAGGGGAATCAGCCCCAGCATTTT
TRBV6-1	TRBD2	TRBJ2-1	-	CASSDIPGAAGRGDEQFF	TGTGCCAGCAGTGATATTCCCGGGGCAGCGGGACGTGGCGATGAGCAGTTCTTC
TRBV6-6	TRBD2	TRBJ2-7	-	CASSYPSGYEQYF	TGTGCCAGCAGTTATCCTAGCGGATACGAGCAGTACTTC
TRBV27	TRBD2	TRBJ2-7	-	CASSLYSGRSEQYF	TGTGCCAGCAGTTTATATAGCGGGAGATCCGAGCAGTACTTC
TRBV6-5	TRBD1	TRBJ1-2	-	CASSIQGSYGYTF	TGTGCCAGCAGTATACAGGGGAGCTATGGCTACACCTTC
TRBV6-1	-	TRBJ2-7	-	CASSPGLRSYEQYF	TGTGCCAGCAGTCCGGGACTTCGCTCCTACGAGCAGTACTTC
TRBV4-3	-	TRBJ1-2	-	CASSRNLLAGPDGYTF	TGCGCCAGCAGCCGTAATCTTCTAGCGGGACCGGATGGCTACACCTTC